The clone carrying this TCR beta chain showed up just a few times. The target antigen is unknown. These data are taken from a study of primary melanoma T cells and metastatic recurrence. About the research overall: These T2 to T4 primary melanomas had thickness greater than 1 mm.

Clones were read by immunoSEQ multiplex PCR, and TCRdb kept only the in-frame ones, dropping some. This table holds roughly 320 clones, 84% found once. General study points: Progression-free survival prediction reportedly improved most when T-cell fraction, rather than another histopathological variable, joined tumor thickness.

V lost 3 bases to trimming and J lost 7 bases; unmatched junction nucleotides: 5. Germline values: CDR1 WSHSY, CDR2 SAAADI. This CDR3 spans 15 amino acids. The material sequenced was melanoma tumor tissue. The source of this sequence is a human donor with melanoma. This sequence joins TRBV10-2 and TRBJ2-1, with 11 bases fitting TRBD1. The CDR3 DNA sequence: TGCGCCAGCAGTGATTCCGGGACAGGGGGTAATGAGCAGTTCTTC. It codes for CASSDSGTGGNEQFF.